Sequencing of this TCR beta chain was carried out in a study of blood T cell repertoires in COVID-19. About the research overall: The samples span acute and convalescent COVID-19 from the United States, Italy and Spain. PBMCs, B-cell-depleted T cells, or T cells were the source of the cDNA or gDNA that made up the material.

Authors' analysis steps: From reference gene primer amplification, estimates of nucleated cell counts were derived. Clones were sequenced by immunoSEQ multiplex PCR, and TCRdb holds only the in-frame ones, with some missing. The V and J calls and clone size are taken from that table; D and trimming were inferred from the DNA. The sample has 40,000 or so clones, about 90% seen once; the top ten hold 9.5% to 15%. Germline assignment: CDR1 SGHAT and CDR2 FQNNGV. CDR3 size: 16 residues. J was trimmed by 10 bases and V by 1 base; bases with no gene match: 13. This TCR was sampled from a human donor in a cohort sampled during active COVID-19. Source material: peripheral blood. The rearrangement joins TRBV11-2 to TRBJ2-1; 7 positions agree with TRBD2. The CDR3 region is CASSLGDWDGREEQFF. CDR3 nucleotide sequence: TGTGCCAGCAGCTTAGGGGACTGGGATGGGAGGGAAGAGCAGTTCTTC.